This TCR beta chain emerged from a study of blood T cell repertoires in COVID-19. The CDR3 sequence is 15 residues long. CDR1 is SGHRS, CDR2 YFSETQ, per germline. V shed 6 bases and J 4 bases; nucleotides not matched to a gene: 5. Assay: immunoSEQ multiplex PCR; the TCRdb copy retains only in-frame clones and omits some. The data hold fewer than 250,000 clones, with around 88% observed a single time. The V and J genes are TRBV5-1 and TRBJ2-5, with TRBD2 matching 14 bases. This clonotype was obtained from a man aged 45-60 years with active or convalescent COVID-19. The material sequenced was peripheral blood. The CDR3 spells CASNRLAGGRETQYF. The DNA for the CDR3 is TGCGCCAGCAACAGACTAGCGGGGGGGAGAGAGACCCAGTACTTC.